This T cell receptor (beta chain) was sequenced during a study of shared clonotypes between healthy human individuals. Study context: Aged between 18 and 49, the donors were a couple of women and three men.

CD4+ cell separation produced CD45RA+ naive and CD45RA-negative memory subsets. Measured with immunoSEQ multiplex PCR; TCRdb has only the in-frame clones, and not every one. The data contain 190,000 or so clones, about 68% of them singletons. This clone was counted between two and nine times. Its antigen is still unknown. The sample contains more than one DNA sequence encoding this CDR3. General study points: Only blood samples were collected, and tissue repertoires likely differ.

Germline V lookup: CDR1 KGHSH, CDR2 LQKENI. V dropped 3 bases and J dropped 4 bases, with 6 bases sitting between them. This CDR3 contains 12 residues. The sample taken for sequencing was memory CD4+ T cells sorted from blood. Sample subset: CD45RA-negative fraction. This clonotype originated in a man aged 25-40 years in good health. The chain employs TRBV18 and TRBJ2-5; no firm D call. The CDR3 region has the DNA TGTGCCAGCTCACCCAAGAGAGAGACCCAGTACTTC. Protein product: CASSPKRETQYF.